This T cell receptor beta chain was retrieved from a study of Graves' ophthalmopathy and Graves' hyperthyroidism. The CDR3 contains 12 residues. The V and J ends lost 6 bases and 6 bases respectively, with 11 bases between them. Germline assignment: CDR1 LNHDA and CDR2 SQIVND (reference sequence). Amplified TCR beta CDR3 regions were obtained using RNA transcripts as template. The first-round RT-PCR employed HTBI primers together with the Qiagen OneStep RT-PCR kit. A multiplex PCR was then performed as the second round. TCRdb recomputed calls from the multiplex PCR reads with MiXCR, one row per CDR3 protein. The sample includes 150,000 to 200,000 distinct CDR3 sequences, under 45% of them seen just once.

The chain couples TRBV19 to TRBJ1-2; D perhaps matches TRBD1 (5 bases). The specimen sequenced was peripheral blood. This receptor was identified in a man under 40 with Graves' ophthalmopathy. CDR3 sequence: CASRRTQHGYTF. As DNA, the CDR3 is TGTGCCAGTAGACGGACACAGCATGGCTACACCTTC.